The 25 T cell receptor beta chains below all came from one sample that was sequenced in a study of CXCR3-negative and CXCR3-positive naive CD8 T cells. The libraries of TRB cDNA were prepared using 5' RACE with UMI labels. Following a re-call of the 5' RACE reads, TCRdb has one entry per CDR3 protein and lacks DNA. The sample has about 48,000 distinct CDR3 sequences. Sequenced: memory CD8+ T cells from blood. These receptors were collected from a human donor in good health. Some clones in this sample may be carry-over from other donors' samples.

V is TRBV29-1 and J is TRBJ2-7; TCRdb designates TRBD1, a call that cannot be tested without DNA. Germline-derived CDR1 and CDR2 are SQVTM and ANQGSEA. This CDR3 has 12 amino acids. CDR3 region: CSVDVTGDEQYF.

CDR3 region: CSVEPPGANTGELFF. V and J are TRBV29-1 and TRBJ2-2; TCRdb outputs TRBD1, but without DNA this stays unchecked. The CDR3 is 15 residues long. Germline CDR1 is SQVTM and CDR2 is ANQGSEA.

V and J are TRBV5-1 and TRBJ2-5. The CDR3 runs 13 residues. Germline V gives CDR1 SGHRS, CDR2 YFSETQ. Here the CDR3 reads CASSLAPEETQYF.

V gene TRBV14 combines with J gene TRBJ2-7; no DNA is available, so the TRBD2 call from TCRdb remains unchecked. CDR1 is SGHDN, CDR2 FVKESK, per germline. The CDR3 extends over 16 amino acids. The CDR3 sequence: CASSQFNTGLHYEQYF. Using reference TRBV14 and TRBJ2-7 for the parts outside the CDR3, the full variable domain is EAGVTQFPSHSVIEKGQTVTLRCDPISGHDNLYWYRRVMGKEIKFLLHFVKESKQDESGMPNNRFLAERTGGTYSTLKVQPAELEDSGVYFCASSQFNTGLHYEQYFGPGTRLTVT.

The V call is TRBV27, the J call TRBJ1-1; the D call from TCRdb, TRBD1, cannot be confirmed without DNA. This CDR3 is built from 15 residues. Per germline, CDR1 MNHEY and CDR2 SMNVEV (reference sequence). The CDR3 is CASRPGTARFIEAFF.

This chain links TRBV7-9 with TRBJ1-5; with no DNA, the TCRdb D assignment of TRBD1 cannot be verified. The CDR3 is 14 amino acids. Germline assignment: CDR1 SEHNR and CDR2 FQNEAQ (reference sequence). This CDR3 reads CASSPTGSNQPQHF.

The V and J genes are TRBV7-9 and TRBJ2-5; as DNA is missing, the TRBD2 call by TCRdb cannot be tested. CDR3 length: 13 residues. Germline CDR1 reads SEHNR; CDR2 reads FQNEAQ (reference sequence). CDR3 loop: CASSLGAEETQYF.

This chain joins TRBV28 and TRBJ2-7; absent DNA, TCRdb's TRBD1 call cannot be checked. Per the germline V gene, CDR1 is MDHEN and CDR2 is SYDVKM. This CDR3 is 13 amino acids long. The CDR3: CASSSRGTYEQYF.

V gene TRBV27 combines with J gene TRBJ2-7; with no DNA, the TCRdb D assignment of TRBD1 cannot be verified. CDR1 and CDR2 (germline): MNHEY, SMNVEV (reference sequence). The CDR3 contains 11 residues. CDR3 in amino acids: CASKGAYEQYF.

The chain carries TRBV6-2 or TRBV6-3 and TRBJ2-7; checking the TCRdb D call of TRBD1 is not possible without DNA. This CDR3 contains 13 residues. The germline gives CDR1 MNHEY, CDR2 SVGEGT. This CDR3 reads CASSYSGQSEQYF.

Here the CDR3 reads CASSSLMREQYF. V gene TRBV28 combines with J gene TRBJ2-7; TCRdb names TRBD1, which stays unverified in the absence of DNA. Germline CDR1 MDHEN, CDR2 SYDVKM. This CDR3 region has 12 residues. Based on the CDR3 plus reference TRBV28 and TRBJ2-7, the full variable domain is DVKVTQSSRYLVKRTGEKVFLECVQDMDHENMFWYRQDPGLGLRLIYFSYDVKMKEKGDIPEGYSVSREKKERFSLILESASTNQTSMYLCASSSLMREQYFGPGTRLTVT.

CDR3: CASSLNYGYTF. The gene calls are TRBV7-9 and TRBJ1-2. This CDR3 is built from 11 residues. Germline V gene lookup returns CDR1 SEHNR and CDR2 FQNEAQ (reference sequence).

The CDR3 is CASSYSRTGTTEAFF. The rearrangement joins TRBV6-5 to TRBJ1-1; lacking DNA, the TRBD1 call made by TCRdb goes unchecked. CDR3 size: 15 residues. From germline, CDR1 is MNHEY and CDR2 SVGAGI.

The CDR3 here is CASRPLTGGYNEQFF. The chain links TRBV7-9 to TRBJ2-1; TCRdb reports TRBD1, a call that lacks DNA to check it against. Germline V gene lookup returns CDR1 SEHNR and CDR2 FQNEAQ (reference sequence). The CDR3 extends over 15 amino acids.

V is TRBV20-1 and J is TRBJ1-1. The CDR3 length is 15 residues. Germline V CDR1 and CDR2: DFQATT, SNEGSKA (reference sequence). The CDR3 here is CSARGYLHPNTEAFF.

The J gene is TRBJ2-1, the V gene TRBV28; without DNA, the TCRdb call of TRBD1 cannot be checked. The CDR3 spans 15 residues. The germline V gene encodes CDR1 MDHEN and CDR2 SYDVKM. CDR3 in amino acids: CASSLTGGPYNEQFF.

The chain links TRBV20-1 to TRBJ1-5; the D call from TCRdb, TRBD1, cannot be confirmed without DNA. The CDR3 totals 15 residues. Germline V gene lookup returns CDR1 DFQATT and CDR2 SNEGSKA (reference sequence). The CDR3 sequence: CSARERTGGHQPQHF.

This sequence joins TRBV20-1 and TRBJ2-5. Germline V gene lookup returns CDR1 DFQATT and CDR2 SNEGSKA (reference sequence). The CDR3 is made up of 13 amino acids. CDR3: CSARKALWETQYF.

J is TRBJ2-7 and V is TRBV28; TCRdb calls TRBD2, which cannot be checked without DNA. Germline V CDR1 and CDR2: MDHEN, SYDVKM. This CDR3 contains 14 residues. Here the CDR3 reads CASSFSSRATEQYF.

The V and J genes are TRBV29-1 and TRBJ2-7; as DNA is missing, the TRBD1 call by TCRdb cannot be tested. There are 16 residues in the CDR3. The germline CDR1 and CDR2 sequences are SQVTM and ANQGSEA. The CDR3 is CSVEKGETGLPYEQYF.

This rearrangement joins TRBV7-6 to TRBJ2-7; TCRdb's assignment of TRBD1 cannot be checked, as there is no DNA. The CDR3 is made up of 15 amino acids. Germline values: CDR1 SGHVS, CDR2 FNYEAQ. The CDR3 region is CASSLGDRAPYEQYF.

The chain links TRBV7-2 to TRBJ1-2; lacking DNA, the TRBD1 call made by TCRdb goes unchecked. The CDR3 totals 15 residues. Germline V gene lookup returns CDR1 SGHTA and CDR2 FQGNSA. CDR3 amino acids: CASSGGQEGSYGYTF.

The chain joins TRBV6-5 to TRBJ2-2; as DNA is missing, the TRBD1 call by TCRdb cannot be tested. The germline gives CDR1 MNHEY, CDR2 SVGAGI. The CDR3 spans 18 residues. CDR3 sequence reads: CASSYSSPVPGYTGELFF.

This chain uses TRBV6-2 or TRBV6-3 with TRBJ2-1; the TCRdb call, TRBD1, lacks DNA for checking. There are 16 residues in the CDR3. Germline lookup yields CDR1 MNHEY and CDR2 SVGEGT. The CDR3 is CASSPFRGSSYNEQFF.

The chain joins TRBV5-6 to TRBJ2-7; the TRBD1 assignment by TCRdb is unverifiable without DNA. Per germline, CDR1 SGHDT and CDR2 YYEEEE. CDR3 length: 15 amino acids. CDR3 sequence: CASSPRTAYPYEQYF.